This T cell receptor (beta chain) originates from a study of blood T cell repertoires in COVID-19. Generated by immunoSEQ multiplex PCR, the TCRdb table keeps only in-frame clones and is missing some. The sample holds 10,000 to 15,000 clones, more than 80% seen once. Material for sequencing was peripheral blood. This clonotype originated in a human donor in a cohort sampled during active COVID-19.

CDR3 in amino acids: CASSRSQTGSVTQYF. In nucleotides, the CDR3 is TGTGCCAGCAGTCGGAGCCAGACAGGGTCCGTGACCCAGTACTTC. The chain joins TRBV6-2 or TRBV6-3 to TRBJ2-5; 7 nucleotides align to TRBD1. This CDR3 is built from 15 residues. J lost 7 bases, V lost 5 bases, and 13 bases had no gene match. Germline-derived CDR1 and CDR2 are MNHEY and SVGEGT.